This record covers a single T cell receptor beta chain. Its antigen is unknown. The data were obtained in a study of regulatory T cells in long-lasting Graves disease. The CDR3 contains 15 residues. Per the germline V gene, CDR1 is MNHNS and CDR2 is SASEGT. V was shortened by 3 bases and J by 2 bases, with 12 bases between the two germline ends. With iRepertoire HTBI primers and Arm-PCR of CDR3 regions, TCR beta libraries were built. TCRdb re-analysed the multiplex PCR reads in MiXCR, keeping a single row per CDR3 protein. Of approximately 310,000 distinct CDR3 sequences detected, 15% to 20% appear once; the ten largest clones hold more than 35%. The time point was: newly diagnosed GD, antithyroid drugs for less than 3 months. RNA isolated from PBMCs was used to make the TCR library. The source of the patients was an endocrinology department in Xi'an, China. Study-wide results and caveats: Graves' patients with persistent disease showed TCR diversity lower than patients newly diagnosed.

The input for sequencing was peripheral blood mononuclear cells (PBMCs), taken at new diagnosis, from a patient treated with antithyroid drugs. This TCR came from a female donor with Graves disease. This chain joins TRBV6-1 and TRBJ2-3, with a weak D call TRBD2 (5 bases). CDR3 sequence reads: CASSETNGDTDTQYF. The CDR3, as DNA: TGTGCCAGCAGTGAGACTAACGGGGACACAGATACGCAGTATTTT.